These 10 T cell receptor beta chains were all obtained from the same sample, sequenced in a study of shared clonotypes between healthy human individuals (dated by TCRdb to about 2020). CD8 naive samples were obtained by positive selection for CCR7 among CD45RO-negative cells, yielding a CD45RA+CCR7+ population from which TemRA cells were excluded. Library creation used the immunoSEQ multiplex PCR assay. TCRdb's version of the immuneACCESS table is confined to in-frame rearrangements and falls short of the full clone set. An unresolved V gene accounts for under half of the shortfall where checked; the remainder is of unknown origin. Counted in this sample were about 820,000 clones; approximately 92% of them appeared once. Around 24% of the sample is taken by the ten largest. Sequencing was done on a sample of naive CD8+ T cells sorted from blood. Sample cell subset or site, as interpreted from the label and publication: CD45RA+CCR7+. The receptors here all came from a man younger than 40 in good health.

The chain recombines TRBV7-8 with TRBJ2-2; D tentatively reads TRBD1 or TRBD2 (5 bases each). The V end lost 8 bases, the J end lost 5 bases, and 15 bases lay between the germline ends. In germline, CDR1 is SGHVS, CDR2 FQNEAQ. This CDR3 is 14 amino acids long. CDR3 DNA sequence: TGTGCCAGCTCCGGGACGGAAAAAACCGGGGAGCTGTTTTTT. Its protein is CASSGTEKTGELFF.

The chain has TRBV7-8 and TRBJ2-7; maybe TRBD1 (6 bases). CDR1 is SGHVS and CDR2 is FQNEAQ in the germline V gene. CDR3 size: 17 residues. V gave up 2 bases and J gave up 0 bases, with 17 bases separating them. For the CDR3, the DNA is TGTGCCAGCAGCTTACCCCAGACAGGAGATAGCTCCTACGAGCAGTACTTC. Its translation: CASSLPQTGDSSYEQYF.

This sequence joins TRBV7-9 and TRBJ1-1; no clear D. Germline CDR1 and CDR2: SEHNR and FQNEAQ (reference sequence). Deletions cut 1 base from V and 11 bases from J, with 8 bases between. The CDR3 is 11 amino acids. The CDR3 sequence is CASSLGGWAFF. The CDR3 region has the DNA TGTGCCAGCAGCTTAGGGGGATGGGCTTTCTTT.

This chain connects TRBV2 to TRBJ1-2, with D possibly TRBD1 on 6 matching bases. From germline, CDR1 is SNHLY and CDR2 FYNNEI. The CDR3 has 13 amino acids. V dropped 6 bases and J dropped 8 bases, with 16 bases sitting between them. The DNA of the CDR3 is TGTGCCAGCAGACCTCCGCAGGGGTACGGCTACACCTTC. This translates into CASRPPQGYGYTF.

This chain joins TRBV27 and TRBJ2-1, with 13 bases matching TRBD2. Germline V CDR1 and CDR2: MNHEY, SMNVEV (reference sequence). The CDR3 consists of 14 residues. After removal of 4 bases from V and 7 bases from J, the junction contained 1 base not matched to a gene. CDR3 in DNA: TGTGCCAGCAGTTGGACTAGCGGGAGTAATGAGCAGTTCTTC. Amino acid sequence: CASSWTSGSNEQFF.

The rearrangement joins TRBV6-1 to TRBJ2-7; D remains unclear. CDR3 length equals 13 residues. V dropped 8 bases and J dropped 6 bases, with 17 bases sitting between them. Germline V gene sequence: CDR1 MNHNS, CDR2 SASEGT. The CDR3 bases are TGTGCCAGCGCGACGGTACATTTTGGCGAGCAGTACTTC. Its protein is CASATVHFGEQYF.

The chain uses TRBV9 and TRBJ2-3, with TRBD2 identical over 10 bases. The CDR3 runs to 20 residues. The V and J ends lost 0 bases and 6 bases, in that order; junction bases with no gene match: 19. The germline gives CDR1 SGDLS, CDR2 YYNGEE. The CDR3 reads CASSVEPAGGPVGYGDTQYF. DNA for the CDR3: TGTGCCAGCAGCGTAGAGCCAGCGGGAGGGCCGGTGGGATACGGGGATACGCAGTATTTT.

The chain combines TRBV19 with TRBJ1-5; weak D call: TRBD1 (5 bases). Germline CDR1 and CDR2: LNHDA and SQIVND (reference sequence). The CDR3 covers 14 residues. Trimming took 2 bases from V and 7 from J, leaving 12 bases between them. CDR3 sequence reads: CASSILGEDQPQHF. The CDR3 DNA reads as TGTGCCAGTAGTATACTAGGGGAGGACCAGCCCCAGCATTTT. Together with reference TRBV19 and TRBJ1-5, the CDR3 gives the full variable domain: DGGITQSPKYLFRKEGQNVTLSCEQNLNHDAMYWYRQDPGQGLRLIYYSQIVNDFQKGDIAEGYSVSREKKESFPLTVTSAQKNPTAFYLCASSILGEDQPQHFGDGTRLSIL.

The CDR3 DNA reads as TGTGCCAGCAGCACAGCAGGCAGCTCTGGAAACACCATATATTTT. It is translated as CASSTAGSSGNTIYF. This sequence joins TRBV5-4 and TRBJ1-3; D unclear. The germline gives CDR1 SGHNT, CDR2 YYREEE (reference sequence). This CDR3 is 15 amino acids long. V was clipped by 4 bases and J by 0 bases, with 11 bases between them.

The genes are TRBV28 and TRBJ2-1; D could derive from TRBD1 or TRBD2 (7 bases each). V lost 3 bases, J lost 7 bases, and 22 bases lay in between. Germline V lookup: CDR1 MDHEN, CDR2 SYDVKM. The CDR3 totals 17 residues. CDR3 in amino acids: CASSFDREGADNNEQFF. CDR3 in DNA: TGTGCCAGCAGTTTCGACAGGGAGGGCGCCGACAATAATGAGCAGTTCTTC.